The 20 T cell receptor beta chains below were found in one sample sequenced in a study of cytomegalovirus exposure and HLA in healthy donors. Profiling relied on immunoSEQ multiplex PCR, and the TCRdb table lists in-frame clones only, not all of them. The sample has 200,000 or so clones, just over 90% seen once. Sequenced: PBMCs. The origin of the receptors is a young woman in good health and CMV-seronegative.

The CDR3, as DNA: TGTGCCAGTAGTATCCCCTCTACAGGGGGTAATCAGCCCCAGCATTTT. It encodes CASSIPSTGGNQPQHF. This chain joins TRBV19 and TRBJ1-5; 8 bases are a match to TRBD1. Trimming removed 3 bases from V and 4 bases from J; junction bases left unmatched: 8. The CDR3 is 16 residues long. Germline V CDR1 and CDR2: LNHDA, SQIVND (reference sequence).

V is TRBV18 and J is TRBJ1-1, with D unclear. The germline V gene encodes CDR1 KGHSH and CDR2 LQKENI. The ends were cut back, 3 bases at V and 0 bases at J, with 8 bases in the middle. The CDR3 loop spans 14 amino acids. The CDR3 coding sequence is TGTGCCAGCTCACCGAACAGTTTGAACACTGAAGCTTTCTTT. This codes for CASSPNSLNTEAFF.

V usage is TRBV19 and J usage is TRBJ2-7; 8 bases align to TRBD2. The CDR3 sequence is 15 residues long. Looked up from germline, CDR1 is LNHDA and CDR2 is SQIVND (reference sequence). The DNA of the CDR3 is TGTGCGTCACGAGCGGGGACTAGGTCTTCCGGCGAGCAGTACTTC. The encoded protein is CASRAGTRSSGEQYF.

The CDR3 here is CASTLAAAYEQYF. Written as DNA, the CDR3 is TGTGCCAGCACCTTAGCGGCAGCCTACGAGCAGTACTTC. The J gene is TRBJ2-7, the V gene TRBV2, with D possibly matching TRBD2 (6 bases). Trimming removed 7 bases from V and 2 bases from J, with 12 bases in between. Looked up from germline, CDR1 is SNHLY and CDR2 is FYNNEI. The CDR3 loop spans 13 amino acids. Filled out from reference TRBV2 and TRBJ2-7, the complete variable domain reads EPEVTQTPSHQVTQMGQEVILRCVPISNHLYFYWYRQILGQKVEFLVSFYNNEISEKSEIFDDQFSVERPDGSNFTLKIRSTKLEDSAMYFCASTLAAAYEQYFGPGTRLTVT.

This chain connects TRBV14 to TRBJ2-5, with 8 bases matching TRBD2. This CDR3 has 16 residues. CDR1 and CDR2 (germline): SGHDN, FVKESK. With 1 base clipped from V and 2 bases from J, the junction kept 6 bases outside the gene matches. The CDR3 bases are TGTGCCAGCAGCCAAGGTTTTCGGGGGGGGCAAGAGACCCAGTACTTC. Its protein is CASSQGFRGGQETQYF.

The chain carries TRBV7-2 and TRBJ2-1; D uncertain. CDR3 length: 15 residues. The V and J ends lost 1 base and 8 bases respectively, with 15 bases between them. Germline values: CDR1 SGHTA, CDR2 FQGNSA. CDR3 nucleotide sequence: TGTGCCAGCAGCTTAGGGAGAGTAGTCCTTGATGAGCAGTTCTTC. It translates to CASSLGRVVLDEQFF.

For this clone: At one end the junction does not follow the germline gene, possibly because of a read error. This chain joins TRBV7-7 and TRBJ2-7, with D possibly being TRBD2 (6 bases). The CDR3 extends over 13 amino acids. The germline V gene has CDR1 SSHAT and CDR2 FNYEAQ (reference sequence). DNA for the CDR3: TGTGCTAGCAGCTTAGCGAGCGGAGGGGAGCAGTACTTC. Translating gives CASSLASGGEQYF.

The chain combines TRBV6-6 with TRBJ1-2; 8 bases are shared with TRBD1. Germline V gene lookup returns CDR1 MNHNY and CDR2 SVGAGI (reference sequence). The CDR3 has 16 amino acids. J gave up 6 bases and V 3 bases, and 12 bases lay outside the gene matches. The CDR3 is CASSYSSTGGRNGYTF. In nucleotides, the CDR3 is TGTGCCAGCAGTTATAGTTCTACAGGGGGACGGAATGGCTACACCTTC.

The V and J genes are TRBV28 and TRBJ2-1; 7 bases map to TRBD2. The CDR3 has 14 residues. CDR1 is MDHEN, CDR2 SYDVKM, per germline. V dropped 7 bases and J dropped 7; count of bases not matched to a gene: 10. The CDR3 reads CASIPGRRENEQFF. The CDR3 DNA reads as TGTGCCAGCATACCGGGAAGGCGGGAGAATGAGCAGTTCTTC.

The chain has TRBV9 and TRBJ1-2; TRBD1 is a possible D gene (5 bases). The V gene lost 2 bases and the J gene lost 5 bases, with 13 bases spanning the gap. The CDR3 spans 14 residues. CDR1 is SGDLS and CDR2 is YYNGEE in the germline V gene. The CDR3 is CASSVGLTHYGYTF. The CDR3 DNA reads as TGTGCCAGCAGCGTGGGGCTGACACATTATGGCTACACCTTC.

The genes are TRBV2 and TRBJ1-1, with unresolved D. Germline lookup yields CDR1 SNHLY and CDR2 FYNNEI. This CDR3 region has 11 residues. Trimming took off 8 bases at V and 1 base at J, with 5 bases between the two ends. The CDR3 region has the DNA TGTGCCAGCCGGGAGAACACTGAAGCTTTCTTT. It specifies CASRENTEAFF. Variable domain in full (rest from reference TRBV2 and TRBJ1-1): EPEVTQTPSHQVTQMGQEVILRCVPISNHLYFYWYRQILGQKVEFLVSFYNNEISEKSEIFDDQFSVERPDGSNFTLKIRSTKLEDSAMYFCASRENTEAFFGQGTRLTVV.

The chain is built from TRBV11-3 and TRBJ2-7, with 9 nucleotides matching TRBD2. The trim removed 0 bases at V and 6 bases at J, leaving 9 bases unmatched. CDR3 size: 16 residues. Per germline, CDR1 SGHNT and CDR2 YENEEA. For the CDR3, the DNA is TGTGCCAGCAGCTTAGATTTGGCGGGAGGGCCGTCCGAGCAGTACTTC. It codes for CASSLDLAGGPSEQYF.

The chain has TRBV5-1 and TRBJ2-3, with TRBD2 matching 8 bases. CDR1 SGHRS and CDR2 YFSETQ come from the germline V gene. The V segment lost 2 bases and the J segment 2 bases; nucleotides outside the gene matches: 10. There are 17 residues in the CDR3. CDR3 DNA: TGCGCCAGCAGCTTAGGTAGCGGGACGTCCCCCACAGATACGCAGTATTTT. Its protein is CASSLGSGTSPTDTQYF.

The table lists this clone with a count of one. This chain joins TRBV7-8 and TRBJ1-1; D call uncertain. Trimming shortened V by 1 base and J by 8 bases, and 8 bases separated the two germline ends. The CDR3 is 12 amino acids. Germline V gene lookup returns CDR1 SGHVS and CDR2 FQNEAQ. CDR3 in amino acids: CASSLGEGEAFF. The CDR3 region has the DNA TGTGCCAGCAGCTTAGGGGAGGGAGAAGCTTTCTTT.

The rearrangement links TRBV4-1 to TRBJ2-7; a possible D gene is TRBD2 (5 bases). Germline V CDR1 and CDR2: MGHRA, YSYEKL. The CDR3 is 16 amino acids. V shed 1 base and J shed 3 bases, with 16 bases lying between them. This CDR3 is CASSQGLAGIGYEQYF. The DNA for the CDR3 is TGCGCCAGCAGCCAAGGCCTCGCGGGTATTGGCTACGAGCAGTACTTC.

The rearrangement links TRBV6-5 to TRBJ1-2, with D maybe TRBD1 (6 bases). Germline V CDR1 and CDR2: MNHEY, SVGAGI. Trimming shortened V by 6 bases and J by 2 bases, and 13 bases separated the two germline ends. This CDR3 contains 14 residues. The DNA for the CDR3 is TGTGCCAGCAGGAAAACAGGGATGAACTATGGCTACACCTTC. Encoded protein: CASRKTGMNYGYTF.

This chain joins TRBV6-1 and TRBJ1-3; D uncertain. CDR1 is MNHNS, CDR2 SASEGT, per germline. The V end lost 2 bases, the J end lost 2 bases, and 7 bases lay between the germline ends. The CDR3 has 14 amino acids. CDR3 region: CASSELSTGNTIYF. As DNA, the CDR3 is TGTGCCAGCAGTGAACTATCGACTGGAAACACCATATATTTT.

The rearrangement links TRBV9 to TRBJ1-1, with TRBD1 identical over 9 bases. V lost 3 bases, J lost 4 bases, and 4 bases stayed unmatched. Germline V gene data show CDR1 as SGDLS and CDR2 as YYNGEE. The CDR3 contains 14 residues. CDR3 sequence: CASSGQGEATEAFF. The CDR3 DNA reads TGTGCCAGCAGCGGACAGGGGGAGGCCACTGAAGCTTTCTTT.

The chain couples TRBV30 to TRBJ1-1; D uncertain. V lost 3 bases, J lost 7 bases, and 15 bases lay in between. Germline V gene sequence: CDR1 GTSNPN, CDR2 SVGIG (reference sequence). The CDR3 has 13 residues. CDR3 amino acids: CAWRGRRMGEAFF. The CDR3 nucleotides read TGTGCCTGGAGAGGGAGAAGGATGGGTGAAGCTTTCTTT.

This clone has only a few counts. The chain is built from TRBV7-9 and TRBJ2-2; no firm D call. This CDR3 contains 13 residues. Germline V gene data show CDR1 as SEHNR and CDR2 as FQNEAQ (reference sequence). Trimming stripped 2 bases from V and 5 bases from J, with 6 bases between. The chain's CDR3 is CASSLSVTGELFF. CDR3 DNA: TGTGCCAGCAGCTTATCGGTAACCGGGGAGCTGTTTTTT.